This T cell receptor (beta chain) was retrieved from a study of T cell responses to AZD1222 COVID-19 vaccine. Study-wide results and limits: Nearly half of the spike-specific TCRs reportedly recognize variant regions that carry no mutations. In all cases, repertoires were sampled only after the peak T cell response.

TCRdb's table, derived via immunoSEQ multiplex PCR, lists solely in-frame clones and lacks some. The repertoire includes about 160,000 clones, 90% to 95% of them detected once, and just over 5% sits in the top ten. This clone was counted once. Antigen: not known. Germline lookup yields CDR1 MNHEY and CDR2 SMNVEV (reference sequence). Trimming left V 8 bases short and J 8 bases short, with 16 bases between. The CDR3 covers 14 residues. The sequence was collected from an adult who received the AZD1222 COVID-19 vaccine. V usage is TRBV27 and J usage is TRBJ1-6; D remains ambiguous. This specimen consisted of peripheral blood, obtained 28 days after the second AZD1222 dose. DNA for the CDR3: TGTGCCAGCTCACGACCCCAACTGGATTCACCCCTCCACTTT. Translated, it gives CASSRPQLDSPLHF.